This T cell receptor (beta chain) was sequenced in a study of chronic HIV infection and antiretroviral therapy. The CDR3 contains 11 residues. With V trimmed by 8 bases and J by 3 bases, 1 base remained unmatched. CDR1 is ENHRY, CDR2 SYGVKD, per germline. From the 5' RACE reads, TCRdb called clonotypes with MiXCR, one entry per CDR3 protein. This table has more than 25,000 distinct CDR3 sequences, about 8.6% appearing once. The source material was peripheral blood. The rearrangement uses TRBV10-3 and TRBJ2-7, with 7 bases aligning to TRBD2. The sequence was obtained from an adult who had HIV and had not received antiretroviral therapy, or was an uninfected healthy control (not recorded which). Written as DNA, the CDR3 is TGTGCCATCGGGGAGGGCTACGAGCAGTACTTC. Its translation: CAIGEGYEQYF.